This T cell receptor (beta chain) was recorded in a study of human T cells and chemical hapten exposure. This clonotype showed up just a few times. Germline-derived CDR1 and CDR2 are MNHEY and SVGAGI. V gave up 6 bases and J gave up 5 bases, with 13 bases separating them. The CDR3 runs 14 residues. TCRdb re-derived calls from the RACE reads in MiXCR, one entry per CDR3 protein. The sample records about 160,000 distinct CDR3 sequences, about a quarter being singletons. Time point indicated: patch test 3, about 24 weeks after DPC sensitization. Stated treatment: therapeutic diphenylcyclopropenone sensitization with weekly scalp DPC. Patch tests were applied only after blood draws.

The chain combines TRBV6-5 with TRBJ1-4; perhaps TRBD1 as D (5 bases). This receptor was taken from a young woman with alopecia areata. Some clones in this sample may be carry-over from other donors' samples. The sample here was whole blood, taken in connection with sensitization to the hapten diphenylcyclopropenone (DPC). CDR3 sequence reads: CASSPPGRNEKLFF. In DNA form, the CDR3 reads TGTGCCAGCAGCCCACCGGGACGGAATGAAAAACTGTTTTTT.